A selection of T cell receptor beta chains follows, all from one sample in a study of T cells after yellow fever vaccination. TCRdb used MiXCR to reprocess the 5' RACE reads, holding one entry per CDR3 protein. The sample has about 260,000 distinct CDR3 sequences, 10% to 15% seen once. The material was CD4+ T cells sorted from PBMCs, obtained 45 days after the yellow fever booster vaccination. The source of these receptors is a young man who received the YFV17D yellow fever vaccine. Each CDR3 is given with its conserved first and last residue. D genes are given only for firm matches. Size values are once, few and many counts, or a class for expanded clones, and some rows have none.

d_call	v_call	clone_size	j_call	cdr3_aa	cdr3_nt
TRBD1	TRBV5-1	NA	TRBJ2-3	CASSTGGSTDTQYF	TGCGCCAGCAGCACAGGGGGCAGCACAGATACGCAGTATTTT
NA	TRBV5-4	NA	TRBJ2-2	CASSWGAGRLVGELFF	TGTGCCAGCAGCTGGGGCGCGGGCAGATTGGTCGGGGAGCTGTTTTTT
TRBD2	TRBV7-2	NA	TRBJ2-7	CASSFYTSGSEEQYF	TGTGCCAGCAGCTTTTATACTAGCGGGAGTGAGGAGCAGTACTTC
TRBD2	TRBV19	NA	TRBJ2-2	CASSNVGGSYTGELFF	TGTGCCAGTAGTAACGTTGGCGGGAGTTACACCGGGGAGCTGTTTTTT
NA	TRBV7-2	NA	TRBJ1-2	CASSPLWGYGYTF	TGTGCCAGCAGCCCCCTCTGGGGCTATGGCTACACCTTC
TRBD1	TRBV28	NA	TRBJ2-1	CASNFQGDSYNEQFF	TGTGCCAGCAATTTCCAGGGGGACTCCTACAATGAGCAGTTCTTC
NA	TRBV18	NA	TRBJ1-4	CASSLVGSNEKLFF	TGTGCCAGCTCACTGGTGGGAAGTAATGAAAAACTGTTTTTT
NA	TRBV20-1	few	TRBJ2-7	CSANPGRAYEQYF	TGCAGTGCTAATCCGGGGCGAGCCTACGAGCAGTACTTC
TRBD1	TRBV29-1	few	TRBJ2-3	CSVVSTGVTTDTQYF	TGCAGCGTTGTGTCTACAGGGGTAACCACAGATACGCAGTATTTT
NA	TRBV12-3/TRBV12-4	few	TRBJ2-7	CASSLTSGGEQYF	TGTGCCAGCAGTTTGACTAGTGGGGGCGAGCAGTACTTC
NA	TRBV20-1	NA	TRBJ2-7	CSARSGLYEQYF	TGCAGTGCTAGGTCCGGGTTGTACGAGCAGTACTTC
TRBD2	TRBV24-1	NA	TRBJ2-1	CATSVTPGLAGGEQFF	TGTGCCACCAGTGTCACACCGGGACTAGCGGGTGGTGAGCAGTTCTTC
NA	TRBV7-2	few	TRBJ2-5	CASSFYGAETQYF	TGTGCCAGCAGCTTCTATGGGGCAGAGACCCAGTACTTC
NA	TRBV30	NA	TRBJ2-7	CAWTRGYEQYF	TGTGCCTGGACGCGCGGCTACGAGCAGTACTTC
NA	TRBV27	many	TRBJ2-7	CASRRTLAGTTYEQYF	TGTGCCAGCAGACGCACCCTGGCGGGAACTACCTACGAGCAGTACTTC
NA	TRBV4-1	NA	TRBJ2-7	CASSQVRTPGSWQYF	TGCGCCAGCAGCCAAGTTAGGACTCCCGGAAGTTGGCAGTACTTC
NA	TRBV5-1	NA	TRBJ2-1	CASSLDWVGEKFF	TGCGCCAGCAGCTTGGACTGGGTTGGGGAGAAGTTCTTC
TRBD1	TRBV7-8	NA	TRBJ2-7	CASSFLGDRVNF	TGTGCCAGCAGTTTCTTGGGGGACAGGGTTAATTTC
NA	TRBV12-3/TRBV12-4	NA	TRBJ2-5	CASSLGGKETQYF	TGTGCCAGCAGTTTAGGAGGGAAAGAGACCCAGTACTTC
NA	TRBV3-1	NA	TRBJ2-5	CASSHPGGKETQYF	TGTGCCAGCAGCCACCCAGGGGGGAAAGAGACCCAGTACTTC
NA	TRBV12-3/TRBV12-4	NA	TRBJ2-1	CASSLSPGFDEQFF	TGTGCCAGCAGTCTCTCTCCCGGGTTCGATGAGCAGTTCTTC
TRBD1	TRBV7-2	NA	TRBJ2-3	CASSFSLVTGGTDTQYF	TGTGCCAGCAGCTTTTCTCTGGTCACAGGGGGCACAGATACGCAGTATTTT
NA	TRBV10-2	NA	TRBJ2-1	CASRNLTRQINEQFF	TGCGCCAGCAGAAATTTGACTAGACAGATCAATGAGCAGTTCTTC
TRBD1	TRBV7-6	few	TRBJ1-1	CASSPQGGEAFF	TGTGCCAGCAGCCCACAGGGGGGTGAAGCTTTCTTT
NA	TRBV14	NA	TRBJ2-3	CASSQRETDTQYF	TGTGCCAGCAGCCAACGGGAGACGGATACGCAGTATTTT
TRBD1	TRBV19	NA	TRBJ2-2	CASSAPGTGLTGELFF	TGTGCCAGTAGTGCCCCCGGGACAGGACTAACCGGGGAGCTGTTTTTT
TRBD1	TRBV20-1	few	TRBJ2-1	CSARWDRGGYEQFF	TGCAGTGCTAGATGGGACAGGGGGGGATATGAGCAGTTCTTC
NA	TRBV12-3/TRBV12-4	NA	TRBJ1-5	CASSLTGFQHF	TGTGCCAGCAGTTTAACGGGCTTCCAGCATTTT
NA	TRBV7-3	few	TRBJ2-7	CASSSGPEDEQYF	TGTGCCAGCAGCTCCGGTCCCGAGGACGAGCAGTACTTC
NA	TRBV12-3/TRBV12-4	few	TRBJ2-1	CASRARAGTLYNEQFF	TGTGCCAGCAGAGCGCGGGCTGGGACGCTTTACAATGAGCAGTTCTTC
NA	TRBV5-1	once	TRBJ2-2	CASSTGSGTGELFF	TGCGCCAGCAGCACGGGGAGTGGGACCGGGGAGCTGTTTTTT
NA	TRBV7-3	NA	TRBJ2-3	CASSLLGGLDTQYF	TGTGCCAGCAGCTTATTAGGGGGATTGGATACGCAGTATTTT
NA	TRBV7-2	few	TRBJ2-7	CASSLDRRPEQYF	TGTGCCAGCAGCTTAGACCGTCGACCCGAGCAGTACTTC
NA	TRBV5-1	NA	TRBJ2-5	CASSLAPGQQETQYF	TGCGCCAGCAGCTTAGCCCCCGGACAGCAAGAGACCCAGTACTTC
TRBD2	TRBV7-2	few	TRBJ2-3	CASSLSGRYTQYF	TGTGCCAGCAGCTTGAGCGGGAGATATACGCAGTATTTT
TRBD2	TRBV12-3/TRBV12-4	few	TRBJ2-1	CASSPSTSGSDDEQFF	TGTGCCAGCAGTCCCTCGACTAGCGGGAGTGATGATGAGCAGTTCTTC
NA	TRBV6-1	NA	TRBJ2-2	CASSKDRPGDTGELFF	TGTGCCAGCAGTAAAGACAGGCCTGGGGACACCGGGGAGCTGTTTTTT
NA	TRBV29-1	few	TRBJ1-1	CSVAGGSTSYYTEAFF	TGCAGCGTTGCTGGGGGCTCTACCTCGTACTACACTGAAGCTTTCTTT
TRBD1	TRBV7-9	few	TRBJ2-7	CASSDRVAQYF	TGTGCCAGCAGCGACAGGGTTGCTCAGTACTTC
NA	TRBV7-9	few	TRBJ1-1	CASSLGGAGNTEAFF	TGTGCCAGCAGCTTAGGGGGGGCTGGGAACACTGAAGCTTTCTTT
NA	TRBV2	many	TRBJ2-5	CASTSRGTQYF	TGTGCCAGCACTTCGCGGGGGACCCAGTACTTC
NA	TRBV5-1	few	TRBJ2-3	CASSLASKDTQYF	TGCGCCAGCAGCTTGGCCTCCAAGGATACGCAGTATTTT
NA	TRBV7-2	few	TRBJ2-3	CASSHGGAFLGTDTQYF	TGTGCCAGCAGCCATGGGGGGGCCTTTCTGGGCACAGATACGCAGTATTTT
NA	TRBV29-1	many	TRBJ2-5	CSVVGGKETQYF	TGCAGCGTTGTTGGGGGAAAGGAGACCCAGTACTTC
NA	TRBV6-1	NA	TRBJ1-2	CASLERQDVYGYTF	TGTGCCAGCCTCGAAAGACAGGACGTCTATGGCTACACCTTC
TRBD1	TRBV20-1	NA	TRBJ2-5	CSARSGTAQETQYF	TGCAGTGCTAGATCCGGGACAGCGCAAGAGACCCAGTACTTC
NA	TRBV20-1	few	TRBJ1-6	CSARDATLPNSPLHF	TGCAGTGCTAGAGATGCGACATTACCAAATTCACCCCTCCACTTT